The source of this TCR beta chain is a study of blood T cell repertoires in COVID-19. Study summary: The analysed material was cDNA or gDNA that came from T cells, B-cell-depleted T cells, or PBMCs.

Assay used: immunoSEQ multiplex PCR; TCRdb lists only in-frame clones, some missing. The sample has approximately 340,000 clones, approximately 89% seen once. Each participant's cohort was designated according to participant-reported clinical history. This TCR was sampled from a woman between 40 and 55 years old who had been exposed to COVID-19. Material: PBMCs or T cells enriched from blood (not recorded which).

CDR3 amino acids: CASQGGTEAFF. CDR3 bases: TGTGCCAGCCAGGGGGGAACTGAAGCTTTCTTT. The rearrangement uses TRBV7-2 and TRBJ1-1, with 7 positions matching TRBD1. Germline CDR1 SGHTA, CDR2 FQGNSA. The CDR3 spans 11 residues. V lost 8 bases to trimming and J lost 5 bases; unmatched junction nucleotides: 2.